This TCR beta chain was documented in a study of cytomegalovirus exposure and HLA in healthy donors (dated by TCRdb to 2017 to 2019). Notes on the research overall: An earlier analysis of some 600 of the donors reported 276 Gb of sequence data and roughly 120 million unique TCR beta sequences obtained from around 170 million T cells. Across 398 genotyped donors of the cohort, an average of about 240,000 unique TCR beta nucleotide sequences per donor were sequenced, and roughly 18% of those sequences were non-productive. A separate validation cohort of over a hundred different subjects was used in addition to the 666-subject first cohort. Donor age, sex, ethnicity and CMV serostatus were collected together with the repertoire data. A later genetic analysis used genome-wide SNP genotypes for about 60% of the roughly 670 donors, treating that subset as a discovery cohort. The number of donors typed differed by locus, with 629-630 for A, B, C, DRB1 and DQB1, more than 500 for DQA1, over 600 for DPA1, and some 440 for DPB1. Roughly five DR-DQ haplotypes were handled as single units for association and clustering, since linkage in the cohort was strong. High-throughput TCR immunosequencing, statistical association of individual TCRs with disease status, and machine learning were combined to predict cytomegalovirus infection status. To study patterns of TCR occurrence, a later analysis re-analyzed previously published TCR beta repertoires from 550 to 800 donors and added high-resolution HLA genotyping. About 310 gigabases of sequencing data and approximately 93 million unique TCR sequences were included in an early release covering about 620 HLA-typed donors. Every discovery cohort repertoire had been produced on one sequencing platform. The later analysis used no new phenotypic data to find candidate immune exposures, relying instead on TCR beta sequences and their occurrence across donors. To decide whether each TCR beta V gene segment behaved as functional or pseudogenic, an earlier analysis of some 600 of the donors relied on high-throughput TCR beta sequencing. The aim of the study was to test whether cataloging public T cell receptors could identify signatures of past pathogen exposure. Among the roughly 430 genotyped donors, under 90% belonged to the genetic ancestry cluster associated with self-reported Caucasian donors. HLA typing covered class I and class II loci at four-digit resolution. The study profiled the T cell repertoires of around 700 subjects by immunosequencing and related them to cytomegalovirus serostatus. Study-level results and caveats: According to the authors, the approach could potentially be generalized to other disease states and immunological phenotypes. In a later genetic analysis, a missense DCLRE1C variant was associated with V-gene and J-gene trimming of TCR beta chains, and the association was replicated in an independent cohort. Linkage disequilibrium might explain the correlated functional status among segregating V segments, but an unknown experimental factor could not be ruled out. CMV serostatus was the only immune exposure information available for the cohort. A total of about 180 TCR beta chains were listed by the study as associated with cytomegalovirus. A later genetic analysis reported fewer N-insertions in productive TCRs among donors in an Asian-associated ancestry cluster than the approximately 670-donor mean. A later analysis found that most CMV-associated TCR beta chains appeared HLA-restricted, with HLA associations seemingly driven largely by CMV exposure. Presence/absence analyses assumed roughly uniform sequencing depth across donors, an assumption that may not hold. A later analysis reported that several top co-occurrence clusters appeared linked to parvovirus B19, influenza, CMV and Epstein-Barr virus. Specific HLA alleles were associated with 15,000 to 20,000 TCR beta sequences at a false discovery rate of 0.05 in a later analysis. A cluster of highly shared sequence variants was judged likely to represent a technical artifact of the sequencing pipeline. Fewer than 20 rarely observed V segments, including chromosome 9 orphons, were excluded from the earlier analysis of just under 600 of the donors because counts were too low. Some IMGT-functional V segments, including TRBV6-2 and TRBV6-3, could not be told apart with the 87-base-pair reads, so those segments were excluded. A further reported finding was that TCR beta sequences accurately predicted the HLA-A and HLA-B alleles for most subjects in the first cohort. Broadly in line with IMGT annotations, most TCR beta V segments showed up in productive rearrangements about 87% or about 30% of the time in an earlier analysis of several hundred of the donors. Most TCR sequences were seen in very few donors, while some public TCRs were found in many individuals. Assigning TCR associations to individual alleles was difficult when HLA alleles, especially DR and DQ, strongly co-occurred. Three of the identified cytomegalovirus-associated TCR beta chains were confirmed in vitro to be specific for cytomegalovirus antigens. In a later analysis, TCR association rates were found to vary across HLA loci, with the most associated TCRs seen for DRB1 alleles and the fewest for HLA-C alleles. Cytomegalovirus status was reported to be diagnosed by the classifier with high specificity and sensitivity in both the original and validation cohorts. Because HLA typing was missing for some donors at each locus, association tests included only the typed subset. In a later analysis, HLA-associated TCR beta chains showed more clonal expansion and lower generation probabilities than non-associated chains that were equally common. This cohort had only TCR beta chains sequenced, and the lack of alpha or paired-chain data limited which features could be detected.

As concerns this clone: The antigen it recognizes is unknown. No per-base quality is available; no much larger clone lies one base away.

From its cysteine to its phenylalanine, the CDR3 spans 15 amino acids. Only the CDR3 DNA stays, 45 bases, in frame from base 1. At the junction V is shortened by 0 bases and J by 3 bases, with 10 bases in between. CDR1 SGHKS and CDR2 YYEKEE were looked up in the germline V gene (reference sequence). The cohort was made up of 666 healthy bone marrow donors. At the time of sampling, every cohort member was nominally healthy, though immune exposures that went unrecorded were likely present. The donor tested CMV seropositive, placing the donor among the 289 seropositive members of the cohort. Every donor gave a peripheral blood sample, and the peripheral blood mononuclear cells from that sample were used for TCR beta sequencing. The Qiagen DNeasy Blood Extraction Kit was used to extract genomic DNA from the blood cell samples. The library was prepared using the immunoSEQ multiplex PCR assay. For the multiplex PCR, a mixture combining 60 forward primers for TCR Vbeta segments and 13 reverse primers for TCR Jbeta segments was used. A multiplex PCR assay on genomic DNA amplified the CDR3 region of rearranged TCR beta genes. The amplified TCR beta libraries were sequenced on the Illumina HiSeq System as 87-base-pair reads. On the study's bioinformatics: A later analysis tallied around 87 million unique TCR beta chains across the approximately 670 repertoires, and approximately 12 million of those chains were shared by two or more donors. Raw reads were error-corrected and collapsed into unique sequences by a nearest-neighbor algorithm in which closely related sequences were merged to remove PCR and sequencing errors. V, D and J gene segments were assigned by aligning CDR3 sequences to IMGT reference sequences. For a sequence to be retained, at least a six-nucleotide match to both a V gene segment and a J gene segment was required. A rearrangement counted as productive if the CDR3 had no stop codons and remained in frame with V and J, and every other rearrangement counted as non-productive. Following IMGT convention, CDR3 was defined as the stretch from the second conserved V-encoded cysteine to the conserved J-encoded phenylalanine. In an earlier analysis of around 640 of the donors, sequences lacking an unambiguous match to a single V gene segment were excluded. In an earlier analysis of some 590 of the donors, a V segment was called functional when productive rearrangements were above 56.7%, and segregating when the standard deviation between donors exceeded 5%. A statistical classification framework was built for diagnosing cytomegalovirus status from the catalog of TCR beta chain sequences. In a later analysis, TCR nucleotide sequences were compared against IMGT/GENE-DB human TR gene sequences so that V and J genes could be assigned. A later analysis assigned CDR3 sequences and most-parsimonious VDJ recombination scenarios with the TCRdist pipeline. In a later analysis, each TCR beta chain was defined by its CDR3 amino acid sequence together with its V-gene family, and reads without a unique V-gene family were excluded. A later analysis removed 592 highly shared, low-generation-probability nucleotide sequences to deal with suspected cross-contamination and a sequencing artifact. For each public chain, a later analysis derived a clonal expansion index from normalized ranks of inferred template counts within each repertoire. Generation probabilities in a later analysis came from a VDJ recombination model fitted to out-of-frame rearrangements, and those results were checked against IGoR. In a later analysis, TCR-TCR, TCR-HLA and TCR-CMV co-occurrence was scored with hypergeometric tests, and a repertoire-size bias correction was applied to TCR pairs. In a later analysis, false discovery rates were estimated by permuting HLA or CMV assignments 20 times. In a later analysis, co-occurring TCRs were grouped using DBSCAN, and TCRdist sequence similarity was added for clustering within HLA-allele-positive subsets. Repertoires with fewer than 30,000 or more than 120,000 public chains were left out of co-occurrence clustering, as were five repertoires with anomalous nucleotide sharing. In TCRdb, the immuneACCESS table is reduced to in-frame sequences with V and J assigned. These tables do not hold every clone; where another copy was compared, an unresolved V gene accounts for under half, and the others remain unexplained. Clonal size and the V and J genes are those of that table, whereas D and trimming came from the DNA. Within this sample are 150,000 to 170,000 clones, with roughly 77% of them counted one time only. The top ten constitute roughly 8% of the sample.

The receptor's source is a man aged 25 to 45 in good health and CMV-seropositive. Rearrangement joined TRBV5-5 to TRBJ2-1; a tentative D call is TRBD1 (6 bases match). Sequencing was done on a sample of PBMCs. The base sequence is TGTGCCAGCAGCTTGGAACAGGGAATCTACAATGAGCAGTTCTTC. It codes for CASSLEQGIYNEQFF.